These 11 T cell receptor beta chains share one sample of origin, sequenced in a study of Graves' ophthalmopathy and Graves' hyperthyroidism. TCR beta CDR3 amplification used RNA transcripts. Investigators did first-round RT-PCR with HTBI primers, then second-round multiplex PCR. Using its own MiXCR run on the multiplex PCR reads, TCRdb lists one record per CDR3 protein. The sample includes over a million distinct CDR3 sequences, around a third of them seen just once. Sequencing was carried out using peripheral blood or thyroid tissue (not recorded which). The receptor source for this set is an adult man with Graves' hyperthyroidism.

This clonotype was counted ten times or more. The chain recombines TRBV14 with TRBJ2-5; D is perhaps TRBD1 (5 bases). Trimming stripped 10 bases from V and 0 bases from J, with 12 bases between. This CDR3 contains 13 residues. The germline gives CDR1 SGHDN, CDR2 FVKESK. CDR3 region: CATEQEYQETQYF. CDR3 bases: TGTGCCACCGAACAGGAGTACCAAGAGACCCAGTACTTC.

This clonotype turned up a few times. The chain joins TRBV6-1 to TRBJ2-7, with D perhaps matching TRBD1 or TRBD2 (5 bases each). From germline, CDR1 is MNHNS and CDR2 SASEGT. The CDR3 loop spans 13 amino acids. Trimming shortened V by 8 bases and J by 3 bases, and 14 bases separated the two germline ends. The CDR3 region is CASGAVLGYEQYF. The CDR3 nucleotides are TGTGCCAGCGGGGCTGTACTAGGCTACGAGCAGTACTTC.

The CDR3 reads CASSVFGFGSPLHF. The CDR3 coding sequence is TGTGCCAGCAGCGTGTTCGGGTTCGGCTCACCCCTCCACTTT. The chain employs TRBV2 and TRBJ1-6; D uncertain. The V end lost 6 bases, the J end lost 10 bases, and 16 bases lay between the germline ends. This CDR3 has 14 amino acids. Germline CDR1 and CDR2: SNHLY and FYNNEI.

The gene calls are TRBV19 and TRBJ2-7; TRBD2 might be the D (6 bases). With 4 bases removed from V and 3 bases from J, the gap between germline ends came to 16 bases. The germline CDR1 and CDR2 sequences are LNHDA and SQIVND (reference sequence). CDR3 length: 15 residues. The CDR3 nucleotides are TGTGCCAGTAGTACAGCCGGGACTTTTCGCTACGAGCAGTACTTC. Residues: CASSTAGTFRYEQYF.

This clonotype was found many times. The chain uses TRBV7-9 and TRBJ1-5; no firm D call. This CDR3 has 14 amino acids. V was shortened by 4 bases and J by 3 bases, with 10 bases between the two germline ends. CDR1 is SEHNR, CDR2 FQNEAQ, per germline (reference sequence). CDR3 in amino acids: CASSSPGLNQPQHF. CDR3 nucleotides: TGTGCCAGCAGCTCCCCCGGCCTCAATCAGCCCCAGCATTTT.

Ten or more counts support this clonotype. V usage is TRBV19 and J usage is TRBJ1-5, with TRBD1 as a possible D gene (5 bases). This CDR3 is 13 amino acids long. The germline V gene encodes CDR1 LNHDA and CDR2 SQIVND (reference sequence). V lost 6 bases to trimming and J lost 7 bases, with 13 bases between them. The CDR3 sequence: CASRVGGRQPQHF. CDR3 sequence (DNA): TGTGCCAGTAGGGTTGGGGGTCGGCAGCCCCAGCATTTT.

This clonotype was recorded at least ten times. The V gene is TRBV7-2, the J gene TRBJ1-1; a weak D match, TRBD1 (6 bases). The V and J ends lost 3 bases and 2 bases respectively, with 10 bases between them. The CDR3 spans 14 residues. Per the germline V gene, CDR1 is SGHTA and CDR2 is FQGNSA. The CDR3 nucleotides are TGTGCCAGCAGCTTCGGACAGATTAACACTGAAGCTTTCTTT. Its protein product is CASSFGQINTEAFF.

This chain uses TRBV7-8 with TRBJ1-2; D may be TRBD1 (5 bases). There are 14 residues in the CDR3. Between the trimmed V and J ends, which lost 4 bases and 4 bases, there was a span of 13 bases. Germline V gives CDR1 SGHVS, CDR2 FQNEAQ. Here the CDR3 reads CASSSFGGIYGYTF. The CDR3 DNA follows: TGTGCCAGCAGCTCCTTTGGGGGTATCTATGGCTACACCTTC.

This clonotype has a single count. The chain couples TRBV7-2 to TRBJ2-6; TRBD1 matches 7 bases. The germline V gene has CDR1 SGHTA and CDR2 FQGNSA. V was clipped by 3 bases and J by 2 bases; unmatched bases: 4. The CDR3 runs 16 residues. In DNA form, the CDR3 reads TGTGCCAGCAGCTTGGACAGGAACACTGGGGCCAACGTCCTGACTTTC. Its protein product is CASSLDRNTGANVLTF.

This clonotype showed up just a few times. The chain combines TRBV15 with TRBJ1-2; the D gene is possibly TRBD1 (5 bases). The CDR3 is 14 amino acids. Germline values: CDR1 LNHNV, CDR2 YYDKDF (reference sequence). V was pared by 0 bases and J by 8 bases, with 13 bases between. The CDR3 loop reads CATSRDLGGTGYTF. The DNA for the CDR3 is TGTGCCACCAGCAGAGATCTCGGAGGGACGGGCTACACCTTC.

About this clonotype: A read error may explain this, as a much larger clone is one base away. The rearrangement uses TRBV19 and TRBJ1-1; 7 nucleotides match TRBD1. The J segment lost 11 bases and the V segment lost 7 bases, leaving 10 bases of the junction unmatched. Germline loops: CDR1 LNHDA, CDR2 SQIVND (reference sequence). The CDR3 contains 12 residues. The CDR3 region is CASKPPTGRAFF. The CDR3 DNA follows: TGTGCCAGTAAGCCCCCGACAGGGCGGGCTTTCTTT.